The 22 T cell receptor beta chains below were found in one sample sequenced in a study of control samples from healthy donors and cancer patients. The data were produced by immunoSEQ multiplex PCR, yet TCRdb's version contains in-frame clones alone and is incomplete. The table includes about 170,000 clones, about nine tenths detected once. The sample taken for sequencing was blood. The receptors here all came from a woman aged 30 to 39 in good health.

The rearrangement links TRBV5-1 to TRBJ2-2, with D possibly matching TRBD2 (6 bases). Germline CDR1 reads SGHRS; CDR2 reads YFSETQ. The CDR3 consists of 14 residues. Trimming took 4 bases from V and 2 from J, leaving 9 bases between them. CDR3 residues: CASSPGTNTGELFF. The CDR3 region has the DNA TGCGCCAGCAGCCCAGGGACTAACACCGGGGAGCTGTTTTTT.

The chain recombines TRBV5-6 with TRBJ2-7; 7 bases are a match to TRBD1. Trimming removed 0 bases from V and 2 bases from J; junction bases left unmatched: 8. CDR3 length: 16 amino acids. Germline V lookup: CDR1 SGHDT, CDR2 YYEEEE. The DNA for the CDR3 is TGTGCCAGCAGCTTGGCCACCGGGACAGCAACCTACGAGCAGTACTTC. Residues: CASSLATGTATYEQYF. Combining the CDR3 with reference TRBV5-6 and TRBJ2-7 gives the whole variable domain DAGVTQSPTHLIKTRGQQVTLRCSPKSGHDTVSWYQQALGQGPQFIFQYYEEEERQRGNFPDRFSGHQFPNYSSELNVNALLLGDSALYLCASSLATGTATYEQYFGPGTRLTVT.

The CDR3 region has the DNA TGTGCCTGGAGTGTTAGCGGGAGCACAGATACGCAGTATTTT. Translated, it gives CAWSVSGSTDTQYF. The V and J genes are TRBV30 and TRBJ2-3, with 7 bases lining up with TRBD2. This CDR3 contains 14 residues. Unmatched junction bases numbered 0, after V lost 0 bases and J lost 0 bases. Germline V gene data show CDR1 as GTSNPN and CDR2 as SVGIG (reference sequence).

This clone was detected once. The chain combines TRBV14 with TRBJ1-1; no clear D. Germline V gene lookup returns CDR1 SGHDN and CDR2 FVKESK. Trimming cost V 1 base and J 6 bases, with 9 bases left between them. This CDR3 is 13 amino acids long. This CDR3 is CASSQVPHAEAFF. As DNA, the CDR3 is TGTGCCAGCAGCCAAGTTCCACACGCTGAAGCTTTCTTT.

The chain couples TRBV5-1 to TRBJ1-2, with 8 nucleotides matching TRBD1. The CDR3 is 14 residues long. Germline CDR1 reads SGHRS; CDR2 reads YFSETQ. Trimming took 4 bases from V and 4 from J; bases not matched to a gene: 6. For the CDR3, the DNA is TGCGCCAGCAGCGAACGACAGGGGACCTATGGCTACACCTTC. As protein: CASSERQGTYGYTF. Looking up the rest from reference TRBV5-1 and TRBJ1-2 gives the full variable domain: KAGVTQTPRYLIKTRGQQVTLSCSPISGHRSVSWYQQTPGQGLQFLFEYFSETQRNKGNFPGRFSGRQFSNSRSEMNVSTLELGDSALYLCASSERQGTYGYTFGSGTRLTVV.

The chain couples TRBV6-4 to TRBJ1-6; TRBD1 matches 8 bases. The germline gives CDR1 MRHNA, CDR2 SNTAGT. The CDR3 contains 14 residues. With V trimmed by 3 bases and J by 10 bases, 5 bases remained unmatched. The CDR3 here is CASSEDRAGSPLHF. The CDR3 DNA is TGTGCCAGCAGTGAGGACAGGGCGGGCTCACCCCTCCACTTT.

This chain connects TRBV9 to TRBJ2-7, with a weak D call TRBD1 (6 bases). CDR1 SGDLS and CDR2 YYNGEE come from the germline V gene. CDR3 length: 13 residues. V was pared by 2 bases and J by 6 bases, with 12 bases between. CDR3 nucleotide sequence: TGTGCCAGCAGCGTCAACACAGGGTCCGAGCAGTACTTC. Translating it yields CASSVNTGSEQYF. The full variable domain, its missing parts supplied by reference TRBV9 and TRBJ2-7, is DSGVTQTPKHLITATGQRVTLRCSPRSGDLSVYWYQQSLDQGLQFLIQYYNGEERAKGNILERFSAQQFPDLHSELNLSSLELGDSALYFCASSVNTGSEQYFGPGTRLTVT.

The chain joins TRBV20-1 to TRBJ2-1, with D unresolved. Trimming pared 5 bases from V and 3 bases from J, leaving 5 bases between. The CDR3 spans 11 residues. Germline lookup yields CDR1 DFQATT and CDR2 SNEGSKA (reference sequence). The CDR3 region has the DNA TGCAGTGCTCCTAGCTACAATGAGCAGTTCTTC. It translates to CSAPSYNEQFF.

The chain combines TRBV6-5 with TRBJ1-6; 9 nucleotides agree with TRBD1. Trimming took 5 bases from V and 6 from J; bases not matched to a gene: 5. This CDR3 is 15 amino acids long. The V gene's germline CDR1 is MNHEY and CDR2 SVGAGI. The CDR3 DNA follows: TGTGCCAGCAGTACACAGGGGGCGCGTAATTCACCCCTCCACTTT. It specifies CASSTQGARNSPLHF.

The chain employs TRBV30 and TRBJ1-6; 7 nucleotides agree with TRBD1. Germline values: CDR1 GTSNPN, CDR2 SVGIG (reference sequence). J gave up 9 bases and V 4 bases, and 6 bases lay outside the gene matches. The CDR3 runs to 13 residues. CDR3 protein: CAWNDRVSSPLHF. CDR3 DNA sequence: TGTGCCTGGAACGACAGGGTTAGTTCACCCCTCCACTTT.

This chain links TRBV11-2 with TRBJ2-1, with a tentative D call TRBD1 (6 bases). This CDR3 is 13 amino acids long. Per the germline V gene, CDR1 is SGHAT and CDR2 is FQNNGV. Trimming took 7 bases from V and 8 from J, leaving 15 bases between them. The CDR3 reads CASTPGSGDEQFF. The CDR3 DNA reads as TGTGCCAGCACCCCCGGGTCAGGGGATGAGCAGTTCTTC.

This chain's CDR3 is CASSFTSGSTYEQYF. In DNA form, the CDR3 reads TGTGCCAGCAGCTTTACCAGCGGGAGTACCTACGAGCAGTACTTC. V gene TRBV11-2 combines with J gene TRBJ2-7, with 8 bases matching TRBD2. The V and J ends lost 3 bases and 2 bases, in that order; junction bases with no gene match: 6. This CDR3 comprises 15 residues. Germline V CDR1 and CDR2: SGHAT, FQNNGV.

CDR3 loop: CASKIFSGNTIYF. The DNA for the CDR3 is TGTGCCAGCAAAATATTTTCTGGAAACACCATATATTTT. The chain employs TRBV19 and TRBJ1-3; no firm D call. V gave up 9 bases and J gave up 1 base, with 10 bases separating them. The CDR3 is made up of 13 amino acids. Germline assignment: CDR1 LNHDA and CDR2 SQIVND (reference sequence). Based on the CDR3 plus reference TRBV19 and TRBJ1-3, the full variable domain is DGGITQSPKYLFRKEGQNVTLSCEQNLNHDAMYWYRQDPGQGLRLIYYSQIVNDFQKGDIAEGYSVSREKKESFPLTVTSAQKNPTAFYLCASKIFSGNTIYFGEGSWLTVV.

This chain joins TRBV7-8 and TRBJ1-1; D remains unclear. CDR3 size: 14 residues. The V end was cut by 1 base, the J end by 4 bases, with 10 bases between. Germline CDR1 reads SGHVS; CDR2 reads FQNEAQ. CDR3 nucleotide sequence: TGTGCCAGCAGCTTAGGGAGGGCGGGCACTGAAGCTTTCTTT. Its protein is CASSLGRAGTEAFF.

This clone was counted a single time. The rearrangement uses TRBV5-1 and TRBJ1-2, with 8 bases lining up with TRBD1. The V gene end was trimmed by 5 bases and the J gene end by 6 bases; junction bases not matched to a gene: 3. Germline assignment: CDR1 SGHRS and CDR2 YFSETQ. The CDR3 spans 12 residues. CDR3 sequence (DNA): TGCGCCAGCAGACCGGACAGGGATGGCTACACCTTC. This encodes CASRPDRDGYTF. Supplemented by reference TRBV5-1 and TRBJ1-2, the full variable domain reads KAGVTQTPRYLIKTRGQQVTLSCSPISGHRSVSWYQQTPGQGLQFLFEYFSETQRNKGNFPGRFSGRQFSNSRSEMNVSTLELGDSALYLCASRPDRDGYTFGSGTRLTVV.

The chain combines TRBV6-5 with TRBJ2-2; D possibly matches TRBD1 or TRBD2 (7 bases each). V was trimmed by 2 bases and J by 5 bases, leaving 15 bases between them. Germline CDR1 is MNHEY and CDR2 is SVGAGI. The CDR3 extends over 16 amino acids. The CDR3 here is CASSYGEGARTGELFF. CDR3 nucleotides: TGTGCCAGCAGTTACGGGGAGGGGGCTAGGACCGGGGAGCTGTTTTTT.

The CDR3 protein is CASSSQGGGTEAFF. CDR3 bases: TGTGCCAGCAGTTCACAGGGTGGAGGCACTGAAGCTTTCTTT. The V and J genes are TRBV7-9 and TRBJ1-1, with D perhaps TRBD1 (6 bases). The V gene's germline CDR1 is SEHNR and CDR2 FQNEAQ (reference sequence). The V and J ends lost 6 bases and 4 bases respectively, with 15 bases between them. The CDR3 loop spans 14 amino acids.

This rearrangement joins TRBV7-2 to TRBJ2-1; D is undetermined. The V end lost 3 bases, the J end lost 0 bases, and 9 bases lay between the germline ends. CDR1 SGHTA and CDR2 FQGNSA come from the germline V gene. The CDR3 contains 15 residues. The CDR3 DNA reads TGTGCCAGCAGCTTCCTACCACCCTCCTACAATGAGCAGTTCTTC. Protein: CASSFLPPSYNEQFF.

The rearrangement links TRBV29-1 to TRBJ1-1; D may be TRBD1 (6 bases). The CDR3 is made up of 12 amino acids. CDR1 SQVTM and CDR2 ANQGSEA come from the germline V gene. The V and J ends lost 4 bases and 3 bases respectively, with 9 bases between them. CDR3 sequence reads: CSVAPGDTEAFF. The CDR3 DNA sequence: TGCAGCGTTGCCCCAGGGGACACTGAAGCTTTCTTT.

The gene calls are TRBV3-1 (or the pseudogene TRBV3-2) and TRBJ1-5; 7 positions agree with TRBD1. This CDR3 region has 14 residues. V dropped 5 bases and J dropped 3; count of bases not matched to a gene: 4. CDR1 is LGHDT and CDR2 is YNNKEL in the germline V gene (reference sequence). CDR3 protein: CASSFGQDNQPQHF. The CDR3 DNA follows: TGTGCCAGCAGCTTTGGACAGGACAATCAGCCCCAGCATTTT.

The rearrangement links TRBV12-5 to TRBJ2-5; perhaps TRBD1 as D (5 bases). Germline values: CDR1 LGHNT, CDR2 FRNRAP. CDR3 length: 14 residues. Trimming left V 2 bases short and J 4 bases short, with 11 bases between. In nucleotides, the CDR3 is TGTGCTAGTGGTTTGTCAGGGTCCCCAGAGACCCAGTACTTC. It encodes CASGLSGSPETQYF. Complete variable domain (other parts from reference TRBV12-5 and TRBJ2-5): DARVTQTPRHKVTEMGQEVTMRCQPILGHNTVFWYRQTMMQGLELLAYFRNRAPLDDSGMPKDRFSAEMPDATLATLKIQPSEPRDSAVYFCASGLSGSPETQYFGPGTRLLVL.

Only one count was recorded for this clone. The CDR3 loop reads CASSLRDSPLHF. The DNA of the CDR3 is TGTGCCAGCAGTCTCCGGGACTCACCCCTCCACTTT. The gene calls are TRBV6-5 and TRBJ1-6; a weak D match, TRBD1 (5 bases). V shed 5 bases and J shed 10 bases, with 9 bases lying between them. The germline V gene encodes CDR1 MNHEY and CDR2 SVGAGI. The CDR3 sequence is 12 residues long.